The source of this TCR beta chain is a study of CD8 T cells in Susac syndrome. Overall study results and limits: Individuals included in the TCR sequencing and HLA analysis were acknowledged by the study to be relatively few in number.

A word on this clonotype: The antigen is undetermined.

The CDR3 runs to 16 residues. In germline, CDR1 is SGHRS, CDR2 YFSETQ. V gave up 4 bases and J gave up 2 bases, with 18 bases separating them. Both CD4+ and CD8+ T cells were negatively isolated, and TEMRA cells underwent FACS enrichment. A quantity of about 0.5 to 1 ug RNA underwent reverse transcription using random hexamers. TCRdb re-called the immunoSEQ multiplex PCR reads through MiXCR, storing one row per CDR3 protein. The data contain some 260,000 distinct CDR3 sequences, 70% to 90% of them seen just once; the ten biggest clones take up over 0.1%. Sequenced input: CD8+ T cells from PBMCs. This rearrangement joins TRBV5-1 to TRBJ1-2; D remains unclear. The source of this sequence is a human donor with multiple sclerosis. The CDR3 nucleotides are TGCGCCAGCAGCCGGCCCCTAGAGGGAGAAAACTATGGCTACACCTTC. Translation: CASSRPLEGENYGYTF.